These T cell receptor beta chains were read from a single sample in a study of circulating tumor DNA in untreated peripheral T-cell lymphoma. Sequencing was performed with immunoSEQ multiplex PCR; in TCRdb, only in-frame clones are kept and a portion is missing. The sample yields 6,600 or so clones, less than 70% seen once. Input material: tumor tissue. These receptors all stem from a human donor with peripheral T-cell lymphoma. Both conserved end residues are part of each CDR3. Only some rows state a clone size, as once, few, many or a class for expanded clones.

J,V,size,CDR3
TRBJ1-2,TRBV9,-,CASSVIRQEKGYTF
TRBJ2-5,TRBV6-8,-,CAIRIHENQETQYF
TRBJ1-1,TRBV19,-,CASSRGDRDTEAFF
TRBJ2-7,TRBV19,-,CASSRGGEQYF
TRBJ2-2,TRBV5-1,-,CASSLGTSGPRGTGELFF
TRBJ2-7,TRBV19,-,CASSQTGGQMFYEQYF
TRBJ2-7,TRBV5-1,-,CASSLGGQSHEQYF
TRBJ1-4,TRBV10-3,few,CAISESGEINEKLFF
TRBJ2-5,TRBV30,-,CAWRNNLPPGTQYF
TRBJ1-6,TRBV7-6,-,CASSWPRETGNSPLHF
-,TRBV19,-,CASSTFTGNQPQYF
TRBJ1-4,TRBV10-3,-,CAIGESGGEKLFF